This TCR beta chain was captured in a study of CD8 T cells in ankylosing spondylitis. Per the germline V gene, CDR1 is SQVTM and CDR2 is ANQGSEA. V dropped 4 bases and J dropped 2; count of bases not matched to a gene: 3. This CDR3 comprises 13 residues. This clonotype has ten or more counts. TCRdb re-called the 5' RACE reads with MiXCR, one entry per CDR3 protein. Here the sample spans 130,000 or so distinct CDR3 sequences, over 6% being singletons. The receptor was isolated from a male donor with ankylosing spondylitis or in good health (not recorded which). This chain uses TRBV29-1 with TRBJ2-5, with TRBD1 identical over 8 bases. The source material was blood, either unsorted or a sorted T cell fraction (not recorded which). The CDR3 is CSVVQGAQETQYF. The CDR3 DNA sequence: TGCAGCGTTGTTCAGGGGGCACAAGAGACCCAGTACTTC.